These T cell receptor beta chains were read from a single sample in a study of OX40 agonist ivuxolimab in advanced cancers. The assay was immunoSEQ multiplex PCR, and TCRdb's table has in-frame clones only and misses some. The sample carries 60,000 or so clones, 94% recorded once. The source was CD4+ or CD8+ T cells sorted from blood, collected in a trial of the OX40 agonist ivuxolimab. Every receptor here comes from an adult with an advanced solid tumor such as melanoma, head and neck, liver or kidney cancer. Both conserved end residues are part of each CDR3. D genes are given only for firm matches. Clone sizes are given selectively: once, few, many, or a class where the clone is expanded.

CDR3 DNA: TGTGCCAGCGGGGGACCCTCCAGCTCTGGGGCCAACGTCCTGACTTTC; CDR3 protein: CASGGPSSSGANVLTF; D gene: -; J gene: TRBJ2-6; clone size: -; V gene: TRBV28
CDR3 DNA: TGTGCTATTCTGCAGGGGGCGCTTAGCACTGAAGCTTTCTTT; CDR3 protein: CAILQGALSTEAFF; D gene: TRBD1; J gene: TRBJ1-1; clone size: once; V gene: TRBV12-5
CDR3 DNA: TGTGCCTCCCGTTACCCCCGGGACAGAGAAAACTATGGCTACACCTTC; CDR3 protein: CASRYPRDRENYGYTF; D gene: TRBD1; J gene: TRBJ1-2; clone size: -; V gene: TRBV25-1
CDR3 DNA: TGTGCCAGCAGTTTACGACGGGACAGGGAAGTGGTCCAGAGCTCCTACAATGAGCAGTTCTTC; CDR3 protein: CASSLRRDREVVQSSYNEQFF; D gene: TRBD1; J gene: TRBJ2-1; clone size: -; V gene: TRBV27
CDR3 DNA: TGTGCCAGCAGCCATCTAGGGCTAAGCTCCTACAATGAGCAGTTCTTC; CDR3 protein: CASSHLGLSSYNEQFF; D gene: -; J gene: TRBJ2-1; clone size: -; V gene: TRBV14
CDR3 DNA: TGTGCCAGCAGCTTAACAGGGGCATACTATGGCTACACCTTC; CDR3 protein: CASSLTGAYYGYTF; D gene: TRBD1; J gene: TRBJ1-2; clone size: -; V gene: TRBV7-2
CDR3 DNA: TGCGCCAGCAGCTTGTTTCTGGGGGAGACCCAGTACTTC; CDR3 protein: CASSLFLGETQYF; D gene: -; J gene: TRBJ2-5; clone size: -; V gene: TRBV5-1
CDR3 DNA: TGTGCCAGCAGTGTCGGGACTAGCGCCTACAATGAGCAGTTCTTC; CDR3 protein: CASSVGTSAYNEQFF; D gene: TRBD2; J gene: TRBJ2-1; clone size: -; V gene: TRBV9
CDR3 DNA: TGTGCCAGCAGCCTACAGGGTGCGGACGAGCAGTACTTC; CDR3 protein: CASSLQGADEQYF; D gene: -; J gene: TRBJ2-7; clone size: -; V gene: TRBV27
CDR3 DNA: TGTGCCAGCAGCTTAGGGGGGAACACCATATATTTT; CDR3 protein: CASSLGGNTIYF; D gene: -; J gene: TRBJ1-3; clone size: -; V gene: TRBV7-6
CDR3 DNA: TGTGCCAGCAGCTTAGGGACTAGCGGGGGACCCACAGATACGCAGTATTTT; CDR3 protein: CASSLGTSGGPTDTQYF; D gene: TRBD2; J gene: TRBJ2-3; clone size: -; V gene: TRBV7-2
CDR3 DNA: TGCGCCAGCAGCCAGGGTCTAGCGGGAGACTACGAGCAGTACTTC; CDR3 protein: CASSQGLAGDYEQYF; D gene: TRBD2; J gene: TRBJ2-7; clone size: once; V gene: TRBV4-3
CDR3 DNA: TGTGCCAGCCCAGTTCTAGCGGGAGCTCGTAAGCAGTTCTTC; CDR3 protein: CASPVLAGARKQFF; D gene: TRBD2; J gene: TRBJ2-1; clone size: -; V gene: TRBV6-4
CDR3 DNA: TGTGCCAGCAGTGAATATACCAGGAACACTGAAGCTTTCTTT; CDR3 protein: CASSEYTRNTEAFF; D gene: -; J gene: TRBJ1-1; clone size: -; V gene: TRBV25-1
CDR3 DNA: TGTGCCTGGAGTGTTGTTGGGGGCAATGAGCAGTTCTTC; CDR3 protein: CAWSVVGGNEQFF; D gene: -; J gene: TRBJ2-1; clone size: -; V gene: TRBV30
CDR3 DNA: TGTGCCAGCAGCGCCGGGGGACAGGGCGCTACGGGAACCTTC; CDR3 protein: CASSAGGQGATGTF; D gene: TRBD1; J gene: TRBJ1-2; clone size: -; V gene: TRBV7-9
CDR3 DNA: TGTGCCAGCAGCGCCGATATGTATGGCACTGAAGCTTTCTTT; CDR3 protein: CASSADMYGTEAFF; D gene: -; J gene: TRBJ1-1; clone size: -; V gene: TRBV9
CDR3 DNA: TGTGCCAGCAGCCAAGCAGATAAACTGTTTTTT; CDR3 protein: CASSQADKLFF; D gene: -; J gene: TRBJ1-4; clone size: -; V gene: TRBV4-2
CDR3 DNA: TGTGCCAGCAGCCGCCGACAGCAAGCTGAAGCTTTCTTT; CDR3 protein: CASSRRQQAEAFF; D gene: -; J gene: TRBJ1-1; clone size: -; V gene: TRBV13
CDR3 DNA: TGTGCCAGTAGTCGACCGGGACAGGGAATGTGGACTAGGGATCATGAGCAGTTCTTC; CDR3 protein: CASSRPGQGMWTRDHEQFF; D gene: TRBD1; J gene: TRBJ2-1; clone size: -; V gene: TRBV19
CDR3 DNA: TGTGCCAGCAGCCCTACAGGGGTGAACACTGAAGCTTTCTTT; CDR3 protein: CASSPTGVNTEAFF; D gene: TRBD1; J gene: TRBJ1-1; clone size: -; V gene: TRBV28
CDR3 DNA: TGTGCCAGCAGCTCCAAGGCCTACGAGCAGTACTTC; CDR3 protein: CASSSKAYEQYF; D gene: -; J gene: TRBJ2-7; clone size: -; V gene: TRBV6-5
CDR3 DNA: TGTGCCAGCAGCCCGGGACATAACTACGAGCAGTACTTC; CDR3 protein: CASSPGHNYEQYF; D gene: -; J gene: TRBJ2-7; clone size: -; V gene: TRBV7-2
CDR3 DNA: TGCGCCAGCAGCTGGAACCAGGGGGGACACGAGCAGTACTTC; CDR3 protein: CASSWNQGGHEQYF; D gene: -; J gene: TRBJ2-7; clone size: -; V gene: TRBV5-1
CDR3 DNA: TGTGCCAGCAGCGTAGTATCGGGGGGTGTACAGGATACGCAGTATTTT; CDR3 protein: CASSVVSGGVQDTQYF; D gene: TRBD2; J gene: TRBJ2-3; clone size: -; V gene: TRBV9
CDR3 DNA: TGTGCCAGCAGCTTGGGCACCGTGAAGGAGCAGTTCTTC; CDR3 protein: CASSLGTVKEQFF; D gene: -; J gene: TRBJ2-1; clone size: -; V gene: TRBV5-4
CDR3 DNA: TGCGCCAGCTGGGACAGGGGGCTCTACAATGAGCAGTTCTTC; CDR3 protein: CASWDRGLYNEQFF; D gene: TRBD1; J gene: TRBJ2-1; clone size: -; V gene: TRBV10-2
CDR3 DNA: TGTGCCAGCAGCTTCGGGGGATTCTCTGGGGCCAACGTCCTGACTTTC; CDR3 protein: CASSFGGFSGANVLTF; D gene: -; J gene: TRBJ2-6; clone size: -; V gene: TRBV27
CDR3 DNA: TGCGCCAGCAGCCAAGATTTACGGGGATACGAGCAGTACTTC; CDR3 protein: CASSQDLRGYEQYF; D gene: -; J gene: TRBJ2-7; clone size: -; V gene: TRBV4-3
CDR3 DNA: TGTGCCAGCAGTTTAAGGTCTACGGCGAGTCGGGATGAAAAACTGTTTTTT; CDR3 protein: CASSLRSTASRDEKLFF; D gene: -; J gene: TRBJ1-4; clone size: -; V gene: TRBV28
CDR3 DNA: TGTGCCAGCAGCTTAGTTCTAGCAACCTTCACAGATACGCAGTATTTT; CDR3 protein: CASSLVLATFTDTQYF; D gene: -; J gene: TRBJ2-3; clone size: -; V gene: TRBV7-6
CDR3 DNA: TGTGCCAGCAGTGAACCGACAGGGTCTAATGAAAAACTGTTTTTT; CDR3 protein: CASSEPTGSNEKLFF; D gene: TRBD1; J gene: TRBJ1-4; clone size: -; V gene: TRBV2
CDR3 DNA: TGTGCCAGCAGCCAAGGTCAACCCCTAGCGGGAGGAAGTTCAGATACGCAGTATTTT; CDR3 protein: CASSQGQPLAGGSSDTQYF; D gene: TRBD2; J gene: TRBJ2-3; clone size: -; V gene: TRBV4-2
CDR3 DNA: TGCAGCGCCGGACAGGTGAACACTGAAGCTTTCTTT; CDR3 protein: CSAGQVNTEAFF; D gene: TRBD1; J gene: TRBJ1-1; clone size: -; V gene: TRBV29-1
CDR3 DNA: TGTGCCAGCAGCCTAGCCGGGCGCTCCTACGAGCAGTACTTC; CDR3 protein: CASSLAGRSYEQYF; D gene: -; J gene: TRBJ2-7; clone size: medium-sized; V gene: TRBV11-2
CDR3 DNA: TGTGCCAGCACCAGACAGGATATGAACACTGAAGCTTTCTTT; CDR3 protein: CASTRQDMNTEAFF; D gene: -; J gene: TRBJ1-1; clone size: -; V gene: TRBV21-1
CDR3 DNA: TGTGCCAGCAGCTTAGCGGTCTACGAGCAGTACTTC; CDR3 protein: CASSLAVYEQYF; D gene: -; J gene: TRBJ2-7; clone size: -; V gene: TRBV7-9
CDR3 DNA: TGCGCCAGCAGCGACCTTCAGGGGGCAGGTCAGCCCCAGCATTTT; CDR3 protein: CASSDLQGAGQPQHF; D gene: TRBD1; J gene: TRBJ1-5; clone size: few; V gene: TRBV10-2
CDR3 DNA: TGTGCCAGCAGTGAAGCAGCTTTAAGTTCGGGCGGCTACACCTTC; CDR3 protein: CASSEAALSSGGYTF; D gene: -; J gene: TRBJ1-2; clone size: -; V gene: TRBV6-1
CDR3 DNA: TGTGCCAGCAGCTTAAATAGCGGGAGAGGGTACGAGCAGTACTTC; CDR3 protein: CASSLNSGRGYEQYF; D gene: TRBD2; J gene: TRBJ2-7; clone size: -; V gene: TRBV7-8
CDR3 DNA: TGTGCCAGCAGCCCCGGGGGATACGAGCAGTACTTC; CDR3 protein: CASSPGGYEQYF; D gene: -; J gene: TRBJ2-7; clone size: -; V gene: TRBV5-6
CDR3 DNA: TGTGCCAGTGGTCCGGGACACAGCATGAACACTGAAGCTTTCTTT; CDR3 protein: CASGPGHSMNTEAFF; D gene: -; J gene: TRBJ1-1; clone size: medium-sized; V gene: TRBV19
CDR3 DNA: TGTGCCAGCAGCCCCCGGGGACTAGCGGGATTAGTCACAGATACGCAGTATTTT; CDR3 protein: CASSPRGLAGLVTDTQYF; D gene: TRBD2; J gene: TRBJ2-3; clone size: -; V gene: TRBV9
CDR3 DNA: TGTGCCAGCAGCTTACGGGTAGGGGGAGTCTACGAGCAGTACTTC; CDR3 protein: CASSLRVGGVYEQYF; D gene: -; J gene: TRBJ2-7; clone size: -; V gene: TRBV7-3
CDR3 DNA: TGTGCCAGCAGCCAGAGCAGGGGGCGCAATGAGCAGTTCTTC; CDR3 protein: CASSQSRGRNEQFF; D gene: TRBD1; J gene: TRBJ2-1; clone size: -; V gene: TRBV14
CDR3 DNA: TGTGCCAGCAGTTTAGGGACTAGCTCCTACGAGCAGTACTTC; CDR3 protein: CASSLGTSSYEQYF; D gene: TRBD2; J gene: TRBJ2-7; clone size: -; V gene: TRBV27
CDR3 DNA: TGTGCCAGCAGCGTAGTCCTCGGGGCGGATACGCAGTATTTT; CDR3 protein: CASSVVLGADTQYF; D gene: -; J gene: TRBJ2-3; clone size: -; V gene: TRBV9
CDR3 DNA: TGTGCCAGCGGATCCGGGACTAGCGGGACAAATGAGCAGTTCTTC; CDR3 protein: CASGSGTSGTNEQFF; D gene: TRBD2; J gene: TRBJ2-1; clone size: -; V gene: TRBV9
CDR3 DNA: TGTGCCAGCAGCGCCCAAATGGTTCCCGGGGAGCTGTTTTTT; CDR3 protein: CASSAQMVPGELFF; D gene: -; J gene: TRBJ2-2; clone size: once; V gene: TRBV9
CDR3 DNA: TGTGCCAGCAGTTTATCTACTGGTATTCGAGATACGCAGTATTTT; CDR3 protein: CASSLSTGIRDTQYF; D gene: -; J gene: TRBJ2-3; clone size: -; V gene: TRBV27
CDR3 DNA: TGTGCCAGCAGCTTCCCCCAGGACCGTAGTGTCACCTACGAGCAGTACTTC; CDR3 protein: CASSFPQDRSVTYEQYF; D gene: -; J gene: TRBJ2-7; clone size: once; V gene: TRBV7-9
CDR3 DNA: TGTGCCAGTAGTCCATATGGGGGCCTTAGCAATCAGCCCCAGCATTTT; CDR3 protein: CASSPYGGLSNQPQHF; D gene: -; J gene: TRBJ1-5; clone size: -; V gene: TRBV19
CDR3 DNA: TGCAGCGTTCCGGGACTAGCGGGCGGCTCCTACAATGAGCAGTTCTTC; CDR3 protein: CSVPGLAGGSYNEQFF; D gene: TRBD2; J gene: TRBJ2-1; clone size: -; V gene: TRBV29-1
CDR3 DNA: TGTGCCAGCATTCCCAGAGGTGGGGGGCATGAGCAGTTCTTC; CDR3 protein: CASIPRGGGHEQFF; D gene: -; J gene: TRBJ2-1; clone size: -; V gene: TRBV28
CDR3 DNA: TGCGCCAGCAGCCTAAGTGGAGCGCGTACCCCCTACAATGAGCAGTTCTTC; CDR3 protein: CASSLSGARTPYNEQFF; D gene: -; J gene: TRBJ2-1; clone size: -; V gene: TRBV4-3
CDR3 DNA: TGTGCCAGCAGCTTAAATTTCGGCGGGGAGCTGTTTTTT; CDR3 protein: CASSLNFGGELFF; D gene: -; J gene: TRBJ2-2; clone size: -; V gene: TRBV11-3